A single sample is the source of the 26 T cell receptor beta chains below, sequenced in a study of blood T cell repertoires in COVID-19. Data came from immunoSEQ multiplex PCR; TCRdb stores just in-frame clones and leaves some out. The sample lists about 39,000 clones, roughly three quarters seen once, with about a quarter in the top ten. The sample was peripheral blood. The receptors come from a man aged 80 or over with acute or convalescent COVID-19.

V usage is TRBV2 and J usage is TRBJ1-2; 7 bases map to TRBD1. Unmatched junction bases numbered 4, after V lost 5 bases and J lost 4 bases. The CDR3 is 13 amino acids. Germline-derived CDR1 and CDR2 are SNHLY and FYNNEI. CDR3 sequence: CASSLTGPYGYTF. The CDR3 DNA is TGTGCCAGCAGTTTGACAGGGCCCTATGGCTACACCTTC.

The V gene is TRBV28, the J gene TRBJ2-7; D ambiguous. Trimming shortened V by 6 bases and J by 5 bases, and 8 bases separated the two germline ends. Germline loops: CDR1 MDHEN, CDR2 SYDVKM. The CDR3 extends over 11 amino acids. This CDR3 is CASRTKDEQYF. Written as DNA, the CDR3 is TGTGCCAGCAGGACAAAAGACGAGCAGTACTTC.

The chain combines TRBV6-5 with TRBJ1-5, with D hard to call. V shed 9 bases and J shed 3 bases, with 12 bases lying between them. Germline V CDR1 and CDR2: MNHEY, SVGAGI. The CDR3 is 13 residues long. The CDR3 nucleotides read TGTGCCAGTCTCCGGGAGATCAATCAGCCCCAGCATTTT. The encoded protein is CASLREINQPQHF.

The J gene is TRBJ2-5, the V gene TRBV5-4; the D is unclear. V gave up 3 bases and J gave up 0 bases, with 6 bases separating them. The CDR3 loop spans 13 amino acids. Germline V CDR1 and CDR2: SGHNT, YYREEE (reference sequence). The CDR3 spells CASSSPYQETQYF. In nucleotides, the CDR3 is TGTGCCAGCAGCTCCCCTTACCAAGAGACCCAGTACTTC.

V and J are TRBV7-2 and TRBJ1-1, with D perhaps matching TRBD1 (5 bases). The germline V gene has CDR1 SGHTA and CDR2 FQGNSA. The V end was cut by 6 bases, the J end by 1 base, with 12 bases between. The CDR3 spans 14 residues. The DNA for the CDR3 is TGTGCCAGCAGTCCACAGGTACGGAACACTGAAGCTTTCTTT. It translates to CASSPQVRNTEAFF.

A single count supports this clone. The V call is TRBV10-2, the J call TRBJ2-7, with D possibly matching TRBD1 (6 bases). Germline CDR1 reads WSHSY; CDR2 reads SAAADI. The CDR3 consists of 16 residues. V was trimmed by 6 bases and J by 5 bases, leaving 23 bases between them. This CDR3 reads CASRRHRELKVNEQYF. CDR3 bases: TGCGCCAGCAGGCGCCACAGGGAACTAAAGGTCAACGAGCAGTACTTC.

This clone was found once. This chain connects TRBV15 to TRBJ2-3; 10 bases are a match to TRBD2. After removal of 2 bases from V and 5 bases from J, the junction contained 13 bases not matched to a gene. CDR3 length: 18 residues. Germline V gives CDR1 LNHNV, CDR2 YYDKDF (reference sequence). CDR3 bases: TGTGCCACCAGCAGACTCAGCATTAGCGGGGGGCGGGTAGATACGCAGTATTTT. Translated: CATSRLSISGGRVDTQYF. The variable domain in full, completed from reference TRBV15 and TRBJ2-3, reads DAMVIQNPRYQVTQFGKPVTLSCSQTLNHNVMYWYQQKSSQAPKLLFHYYDKDFNNEADTPDNFQSRRPNTSFCFLDIRSPGLGDTAMYLCATSRLSISGGRVDTQYFGPGTRLTVL.

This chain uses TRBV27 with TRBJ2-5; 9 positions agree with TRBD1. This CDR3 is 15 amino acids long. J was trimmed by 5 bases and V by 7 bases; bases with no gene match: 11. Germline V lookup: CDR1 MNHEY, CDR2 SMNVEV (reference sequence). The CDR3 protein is CASTTGTGSAETQYF. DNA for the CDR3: TGTGCCAGCACTACCGGGACAGGGTCCGCGGAGACCCAGTACTTC.

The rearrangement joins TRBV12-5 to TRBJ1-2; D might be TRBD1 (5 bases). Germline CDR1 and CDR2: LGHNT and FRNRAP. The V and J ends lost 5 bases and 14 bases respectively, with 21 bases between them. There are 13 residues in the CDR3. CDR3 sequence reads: CASGDSPQVEKTF. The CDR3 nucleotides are TGTGCTAGTGGTGACAGCCCGCAGGTGGAGAAAACCTTC.

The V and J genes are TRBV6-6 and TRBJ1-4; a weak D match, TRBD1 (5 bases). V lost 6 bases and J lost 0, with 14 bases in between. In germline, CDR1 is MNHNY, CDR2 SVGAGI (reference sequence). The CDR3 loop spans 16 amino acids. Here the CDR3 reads CASSTQDSATNEKLFF. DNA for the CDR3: TGTGCCAGCAGCACCCAAGACAGTGCAACTAATGAAAAACTGTTTTTT.

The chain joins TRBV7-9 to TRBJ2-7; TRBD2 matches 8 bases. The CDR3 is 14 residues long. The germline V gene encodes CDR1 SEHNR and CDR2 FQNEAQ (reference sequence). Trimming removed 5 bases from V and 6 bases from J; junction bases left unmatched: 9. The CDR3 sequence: CASSATPGGIEQYF. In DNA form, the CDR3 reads TGTGCCAGCAGCGCAACGCCGGGGGGGATCGAGCAGTACTTC. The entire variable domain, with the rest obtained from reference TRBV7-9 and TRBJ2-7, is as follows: DTGVSQNPRHKITKRGQNVTFRCDPISEHNRLYWYRQTLGQGPEFLTYFQNEAQLEKSRLLSDRFSAERPKGSFSTLEIQRTEQGDSAMYLCASSATPGGIEQYFGPGTRLTVT.

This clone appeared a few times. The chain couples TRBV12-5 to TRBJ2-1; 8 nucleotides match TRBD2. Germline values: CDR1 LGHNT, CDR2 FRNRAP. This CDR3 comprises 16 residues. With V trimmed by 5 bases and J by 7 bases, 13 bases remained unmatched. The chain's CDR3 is CASGHSNGGASNEQFF. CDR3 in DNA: TGTGCTAGTGGTCACAGCAACGGGGGGGCCTCAAATGAGCAGTTCTTC.

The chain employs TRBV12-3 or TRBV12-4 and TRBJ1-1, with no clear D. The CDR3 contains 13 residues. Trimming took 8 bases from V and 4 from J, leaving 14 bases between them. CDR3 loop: CASVGREGTEAFF. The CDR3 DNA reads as TGTGCCAGCGTGGGGAGGGAAGGCACTGAAGCTTTCTTT.

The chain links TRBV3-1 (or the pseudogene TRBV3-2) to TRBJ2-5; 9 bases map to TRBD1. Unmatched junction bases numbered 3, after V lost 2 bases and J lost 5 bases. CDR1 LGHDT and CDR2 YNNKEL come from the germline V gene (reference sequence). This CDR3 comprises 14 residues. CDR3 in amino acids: CASSQRGQGETQYF. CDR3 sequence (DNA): TGTGCCAGCAGCCAAAGGGGACAGGGCGAGACCCAGTACTTC.

Here the CDR3 DNA reads TGTGCCAGCAATTTGGCAGAAGAGACCCAGTACTTC. It codes for CASNLAEETQYF. The chain couples TRBV2 to TRBJ2-5, with D unresolved. The CDR3 runs to 12 residues. The V gene lost 7 bases and the J gene lost 3 bases, with 9 bases spanning the gap. CDR1 is SNHLY and CDR2 is FYNNEI in the germline V gene.

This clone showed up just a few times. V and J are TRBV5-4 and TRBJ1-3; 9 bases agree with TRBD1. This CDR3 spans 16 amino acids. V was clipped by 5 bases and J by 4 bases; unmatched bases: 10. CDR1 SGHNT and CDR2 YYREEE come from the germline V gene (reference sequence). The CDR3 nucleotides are TGTGCCAGCAGTAGAACAGGGGGCGCGGAAGGAAACACCATATATTTT. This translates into CASSRTGGAEGNTIYF.

The CDR3 spells CASSSGLAGNEQFF. CDR3 bases: TGCGCCAGCAGCTCAGGACTAGCGGGCAATGAGCAGTTCTTC. This chain connects TRBV5-1 to TRBJ2-1, with 11 bases aligning to TRBD2. The CDR3 spans 14 residues. V gave up 3 bases and J gave up 6 bases; unmatched junction bases: 2. CDR1 and CDR2 from the germline V gene are SGHRS and YFSETQ.

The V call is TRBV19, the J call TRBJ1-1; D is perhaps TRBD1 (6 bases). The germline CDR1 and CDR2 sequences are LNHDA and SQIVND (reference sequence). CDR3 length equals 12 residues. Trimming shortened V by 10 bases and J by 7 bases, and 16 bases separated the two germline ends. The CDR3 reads CATFGGAGEAFF. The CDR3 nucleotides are TGTGCCACCTTCGGGGGGGCCGGTGAAGCTTTCTTT.

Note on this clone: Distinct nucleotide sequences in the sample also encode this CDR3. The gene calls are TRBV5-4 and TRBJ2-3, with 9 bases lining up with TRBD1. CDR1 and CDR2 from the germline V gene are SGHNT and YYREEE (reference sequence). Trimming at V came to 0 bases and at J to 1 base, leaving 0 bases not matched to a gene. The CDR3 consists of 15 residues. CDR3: CASSLGTGGTDTQYF. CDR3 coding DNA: TGTGCCAGCAGCTTGGGGACAGGGGGCACAGATACGCAGTATTTT. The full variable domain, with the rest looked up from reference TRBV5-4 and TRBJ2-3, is ETGVTQSPTHLIKTRGQQVTLRCSSQSGHNTVSWYQQALGQGPQFIFQYYREEENGRGNFPPRFSGLQFPNYSSELNVNALELDDSALYLCASSLGTGGTDTQYFGPGTRLTVL.

The CDR3 reads CASTATAKTYEQYF. CDR3 nucleotides: TGTGCCAGTACCGCAACAGCTAAGACCTACGAGCAGTACTTC. The chain is built from TRBV19 and TRBJ2-7; the D is unclear. CDR3 length: 14 amino acids. CDR1 is LNHDA, CDR2 SQIVND, per germline (reference sequence). V lost 7 bases to trimming and J lost 2 bases, with 15 bases between them.

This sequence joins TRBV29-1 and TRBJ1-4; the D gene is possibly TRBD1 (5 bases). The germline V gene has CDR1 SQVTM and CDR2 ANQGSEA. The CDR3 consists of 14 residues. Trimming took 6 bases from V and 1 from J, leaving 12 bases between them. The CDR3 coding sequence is TGCAGCGTCGGACACTTCTTAACTAATGAAAAACTGTTTTTT. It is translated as CSVGHFLTNEKLFF.

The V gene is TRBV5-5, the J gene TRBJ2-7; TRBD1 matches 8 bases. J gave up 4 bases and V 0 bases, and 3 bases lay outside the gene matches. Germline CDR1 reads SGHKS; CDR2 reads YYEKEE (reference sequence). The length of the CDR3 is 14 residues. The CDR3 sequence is CASSLDRGRYEQYF. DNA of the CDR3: TGTGCCAGCAGCTTGGACAGGGGGAGGTACGAGCAGTACTTC.

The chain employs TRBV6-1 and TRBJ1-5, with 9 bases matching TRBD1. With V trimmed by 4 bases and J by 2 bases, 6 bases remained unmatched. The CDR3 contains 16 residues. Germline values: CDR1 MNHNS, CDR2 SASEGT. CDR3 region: CASSAGQGIGNQPQHF. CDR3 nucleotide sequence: TGTGCCAGCAGTGCGGGACAGGGAATCGGCAATCAGCCCCAGCATTTT.

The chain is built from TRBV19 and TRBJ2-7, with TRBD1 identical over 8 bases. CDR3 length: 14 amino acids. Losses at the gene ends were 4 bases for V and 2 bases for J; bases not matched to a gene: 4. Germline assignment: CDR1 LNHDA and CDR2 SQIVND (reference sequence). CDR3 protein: CASSTGTGPYEQYF. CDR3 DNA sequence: TGTGCCAGTAGTACCGGGACAGGCCCCTACGAGCAGTACTTC.

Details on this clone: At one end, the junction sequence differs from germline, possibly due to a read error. CDR3 coding DNA: TGTGCCAGCAGCTTGGCCTCGGGACAGGGTCTTTTC. Its translation is CASSLASGQGLF. This sequence joins TRBV5-6 and TRBJ1-2, with TRBD1 identical over 9 bases. CDR1 and CDR2 from the germline V gene are SGHDT and YYEEEE. This CDR3 is built from 12 residues.

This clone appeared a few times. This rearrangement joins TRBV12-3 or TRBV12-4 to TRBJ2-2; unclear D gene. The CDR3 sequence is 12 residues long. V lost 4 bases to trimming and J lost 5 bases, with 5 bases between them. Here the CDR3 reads CASSSPTGELFF. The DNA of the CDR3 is TGTGCCAGCAGTTCCCCGACCGGGGAGCTGTTTTTT.